This T cell receptor beta chain was recovered during a study of blood T cell repertoires in COVID-19. V lost 0 bases and J 8 bases, leaving 16 bases between the germline ends. The CDR3 runs to 15 residues. Per the germline V gene, CDR1 is SGDLS and CDR2 is YYNGEE. Sequenced by immunoSEQ multiplex PCR; TCRdb stores in-frame clones only, minus some. The sample lists about 99,000 clones, nearly 90% seen once, with just over 3% in the top ten. This chain joins TRBV9 and TRBJ2-3; D is possibly TRBD2 (7 bases). The sequence was collected from a middle-aged man in a cohort sampled during active COVID-19. The specimen was peripheral blood. CDR3 coding DNA: TGTGCCAGCAGCGTAGGATTAGGGGGGGGTTTTACGCAGTATTTT. Protein product: CASSVGLGGGFTQYF.